Below, 10 T cell receptor beta chains from the same sample are listed, as sequenced in a study of siplizumab effects on memory and regulatory T cells. Libraries were prepared by immunoSEQ multiplex PCR; TCRdb keeps only in-frame clonotypes and omits some of them. The sample has 100,000 or so clones, about 91% seen once. Material for sequencing was Tregs sorted from blood. These receptor sequences come from a human donor in good health.

The chain carries TRBV18 and TRBJ2-5; D may be TRBD1 (5 bases). Trimming removed 0 bases from V and 5 bases from J, with 10 bases in between. Germline V CDR1 and CDR2: KGHSH, LQKENI. This CDR3 comprises 14 residues. The CDR3 DNA reads as TGTGCCAGCTCACCACCGGGCAGGGCCGAGACCCAGTACTTC. This translates into CASSPPGRAETQYF.

This clone was seen more than once but under ten times. The rearrangement uses TRBV6-6 and TRBJ1-3, with D unresolved. The CDR3 spans 11 residues. The germline V gene encodes CDR1 MNHNY and CDR2 SVGAGI (reference sequence). The V end lost 6 bases, the J end lost 8 bases, and 8 bases lay between the germline ends. CDR3 nucleotide sequence: TGTGCCAGCAGGCACAAGGACACCATATATTTT. This codes for CASRHKDTIYF.

The chain couples TRBV5-1 to TRBJ2-2, with D unresolved. The germline gives CDR1 SGHRS, CDR2 YFSETQ. Trimming cost V 5 bases and J 1 base, with 6 bases left between them. The CDR3 totals 13 residues. The CDR3 sequence: CASSLQNTGELFF. CDR3 coding DNA: TGCGCCAGCAGTTTGCAGAACACCGGGGAGCTGTTTTTT.

The gene calls are TRBV6-5 and TRBJ2-3; TRBD2 might be the D (6 bases). Germline-derived CDR1 and CDR2 are MNHEY and SVGAGI. The V end lost 8 bases, the J end lost 6 bases, and 15 bases lay between the germline ends. CDR3 size: 13 residues. Here the CDR3 DNA reads TGTGCCAGCGGGGCGGAGGGCATGGATACGCAGTATTTT. It codes for CASGAEGMDTQYF.

The chain couples TRBV19 to TRBJ2-7, with unresolved D. V dropped 1 base and J dropped 1 base, with 5 bases sitting between them. CDR1 is LNHDA and CDR2 is SQIVND in the germline V gene (reference sequence). There are 13 residues in the CDR3. CDR3 protein: CASSIAKSYEQYF. CDR3 DNA: TGTGCCAGTAGTATAGCGAAGTCCTACGAGCAGTACTTC.

The chain carries TRBV6-6 and TRBJ2-1; 10 bases agree with TRBD2. The germline gives CDR1 MNHNY, CDR2 SVGAGI (reference sequence). Losses at the gene ends were 5 bases for V and 4 bases for J; bases not matched to a gene: 8. The CDR3 is 16 amino acids. CDR3 loop: CASSKSSGSGYNEQFF. Here the CDR3 DNA reads TGTGCCAGCAGTAAGTCTAGCGGGAGTGGATACAATGAGCAGTTCTTC.

This chain joins TRBV9 and TRBJ2-6, with TRBD1 matching over 7 bases. The V gene end was trimmed by 4 bases and the J gene end by 4 bases; junction bases not matched to a gene: 8. Germline assignment: CDR1 SGDLS and CDR2 YYNGEE. CDR3 length: 16 amino acids. The CDR3 spells CASSFDTGAGANVLTF. DNA of the CDR3: TGTGCCAGCAGCTTTGACACAGGGGCAGGGGCCAACGTCCTGACTTTC.

The chain uses TRBV25-1 and TRBJ2-1; 8 positions match TRBD2. The CDR3 is made up of 14 amino acids. Germline assignment: CDR1 MGHDK and CDR2 SYGVNS. The ends lost 2 bases at V and 7 bases at J; junction bases unmatched: 4. For the CDR3, the DNA is TGTGCCAGCAGTGAACTAGCGGGTAGTAATGAGCAGTTCTTC. It translates to CASSELAGSNEQFF. The full variable domain, completed using reference TRBV25-1 and TRBJ2-1, is EADIYQTPRYLVIGTGKKITLECSQTMGHDKMYWYQQDPGMELHLIHYSYGVNSTEKGDLSSESTVSRIRTEHFPLTLESARPSHTSQYLCASSELAGSNEQFFGPGTRLTVL.

This clone was detected a few times. V is TRBV7-3 and J is TRBJ1-1, with TRBD1 matching 7 bases. Germline assignment: CDR1 SGHTA and CDR2 FQGTGA. CDR3 size: 13 residues. Trimming cost V 6 bases and J 4 bases; bases outside gene matches: 5. The CDR3 loop reads CASSRQGSTEAFF. The CDR3 bases are TGTGCCAGCAGTCGACAGGGCTCCACTGAAGCTTTCTTT.

The rearrangement links TRBV7-3 to TRBJ1-5; D uncertain. The V end lost 1 base, the J end lost 7 bases, and 5 bases lay between the germline ends. The germline V gene encodes CDR1 SGHTA and CDR2 FQGTGA. This CDR3 contains 12 residues. As DNA, the CDR3 is TGTGCCAGCAGCTTAAAAGAGCAGCCCCAGCATTTT. It translates to CASSLKEQPQHF.